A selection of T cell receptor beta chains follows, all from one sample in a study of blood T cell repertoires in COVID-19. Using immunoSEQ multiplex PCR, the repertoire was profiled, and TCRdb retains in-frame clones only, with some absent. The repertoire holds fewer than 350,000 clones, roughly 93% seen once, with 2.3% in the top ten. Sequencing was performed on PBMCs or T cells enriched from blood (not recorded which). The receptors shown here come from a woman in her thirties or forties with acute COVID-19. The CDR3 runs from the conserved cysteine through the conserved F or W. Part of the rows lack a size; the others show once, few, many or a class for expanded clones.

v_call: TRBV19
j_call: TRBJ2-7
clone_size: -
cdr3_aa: CASSVNRVGATPEQYF

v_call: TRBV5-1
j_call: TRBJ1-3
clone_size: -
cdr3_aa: CASSFGLRGQTGNTIYF

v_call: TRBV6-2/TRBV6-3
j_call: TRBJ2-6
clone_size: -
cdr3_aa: CASSSVSVSGANVLTF

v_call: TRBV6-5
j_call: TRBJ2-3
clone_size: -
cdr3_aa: CASSYSSGRAGDTQYF

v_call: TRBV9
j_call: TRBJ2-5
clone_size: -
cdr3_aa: CASSGGTRGEETQYF

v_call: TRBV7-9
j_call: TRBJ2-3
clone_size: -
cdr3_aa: CASSSTGSTDTQYF

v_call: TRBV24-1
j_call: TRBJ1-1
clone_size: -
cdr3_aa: CATSDLNVRGGTEAFF

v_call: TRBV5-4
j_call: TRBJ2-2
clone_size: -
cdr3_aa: CASSSRGTSMAGELFF

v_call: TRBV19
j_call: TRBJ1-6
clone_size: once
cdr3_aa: CASSVAGAVFNSPLHF

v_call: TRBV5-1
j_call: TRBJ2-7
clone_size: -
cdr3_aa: CASSAGTGDYQRLSYEQYF

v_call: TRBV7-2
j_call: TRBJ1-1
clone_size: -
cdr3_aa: CASSFQIGTGRDTEAFF

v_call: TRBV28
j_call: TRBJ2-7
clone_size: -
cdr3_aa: CASSPRSSGYEQYF

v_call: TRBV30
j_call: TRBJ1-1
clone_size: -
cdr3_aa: CALQGTPMNTEAFF

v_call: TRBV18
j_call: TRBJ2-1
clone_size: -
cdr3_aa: CASSPGLAYGEQFF

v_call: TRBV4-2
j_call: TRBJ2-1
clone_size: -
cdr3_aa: CASSQTSGPSSYNEQFF

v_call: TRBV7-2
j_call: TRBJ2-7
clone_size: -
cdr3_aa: CASSLGLAREQYF

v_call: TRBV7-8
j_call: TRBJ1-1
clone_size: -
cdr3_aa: CASSLGTGGEEAFF

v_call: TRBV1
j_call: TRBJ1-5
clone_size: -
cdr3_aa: CTSSQDQGSNQPQHF

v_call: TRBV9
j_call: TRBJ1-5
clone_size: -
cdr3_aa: CASSVAPDQPQHF

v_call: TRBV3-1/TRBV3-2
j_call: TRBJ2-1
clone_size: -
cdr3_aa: CASSPKYSGRAGEQFF

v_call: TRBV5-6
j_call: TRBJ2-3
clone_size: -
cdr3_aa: CASSYVGREPDTQYF

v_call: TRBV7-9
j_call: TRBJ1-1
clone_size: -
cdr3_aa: CASSPWTARDTEAFF

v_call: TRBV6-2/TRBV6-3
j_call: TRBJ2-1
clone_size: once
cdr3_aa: CASSYSGLGNNEQFF

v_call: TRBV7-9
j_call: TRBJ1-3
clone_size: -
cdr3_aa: CASSQQGGSGNTIYF

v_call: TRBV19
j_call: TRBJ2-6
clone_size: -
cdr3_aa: CASSQDNSGANVLTF

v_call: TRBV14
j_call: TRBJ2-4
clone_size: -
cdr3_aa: CASSQAAKNIQYF

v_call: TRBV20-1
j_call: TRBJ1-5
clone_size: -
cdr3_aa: CSASEGGGPNQPQHF

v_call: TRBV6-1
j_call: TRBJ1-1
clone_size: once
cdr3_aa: CASSERGGTEAFF

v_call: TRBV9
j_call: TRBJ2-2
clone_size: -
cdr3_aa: CASSAETGTGHTGELFF

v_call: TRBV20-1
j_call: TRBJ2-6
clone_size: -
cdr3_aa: CSASSVSGANVLTF

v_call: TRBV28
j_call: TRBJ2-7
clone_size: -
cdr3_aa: CASSPGLAGDTYEQYF

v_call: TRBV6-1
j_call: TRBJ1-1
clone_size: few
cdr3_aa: CASSVGGPRINTEAFF

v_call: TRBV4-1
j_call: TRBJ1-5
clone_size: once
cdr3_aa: CASSQERTGSNQPQHF

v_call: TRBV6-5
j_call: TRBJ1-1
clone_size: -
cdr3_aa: CASSGGGNTEAFF

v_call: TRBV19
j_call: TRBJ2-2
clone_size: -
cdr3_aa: CASSVAGTGTGELFF

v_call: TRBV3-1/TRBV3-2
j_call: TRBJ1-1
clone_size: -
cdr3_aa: CASSLDSREYTEAFF

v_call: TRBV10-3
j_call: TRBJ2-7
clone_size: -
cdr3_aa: CAISSITGSGEQYF

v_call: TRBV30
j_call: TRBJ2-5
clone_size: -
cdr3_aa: CAWSALAGRGETQYF

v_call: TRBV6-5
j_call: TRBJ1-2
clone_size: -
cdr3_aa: CASRTLAGVDGYTF

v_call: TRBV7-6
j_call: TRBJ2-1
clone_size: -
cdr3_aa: CASSSSGGHSYNEQFF

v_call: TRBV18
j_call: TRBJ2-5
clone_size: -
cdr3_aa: CASSPESAGTGIRETQYF

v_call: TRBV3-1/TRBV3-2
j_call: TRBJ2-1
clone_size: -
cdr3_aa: CASSQAEGLRNEQFF

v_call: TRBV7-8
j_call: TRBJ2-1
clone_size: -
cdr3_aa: CASSLASLAWENEQFF

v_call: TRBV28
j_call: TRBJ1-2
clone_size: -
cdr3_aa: CASNRRDYGYTF

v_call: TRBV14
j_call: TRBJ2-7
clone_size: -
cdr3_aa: CASSPDRPYEQYF

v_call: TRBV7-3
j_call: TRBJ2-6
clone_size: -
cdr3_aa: CASSAASGANVLTF

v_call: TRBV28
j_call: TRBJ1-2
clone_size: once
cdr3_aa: CASSSGYNYGYTF

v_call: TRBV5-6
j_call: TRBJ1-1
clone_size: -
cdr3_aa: CASSSDRDRTEAFF

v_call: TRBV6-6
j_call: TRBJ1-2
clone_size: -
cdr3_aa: CASSQGAMTNYGYTF

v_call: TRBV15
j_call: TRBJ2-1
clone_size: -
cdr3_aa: CATSRAGTFNEQFF